The source of this TCR beta chain is a study of blood T cells in healthy people across ages. General study points: One million T cells yielded diversity estimates that were considered underestimates.

The germline V gene has CDR1 GTSNPN and CDR2 SVGIG (reference sequence). This CDR3 region has 13 residues. V was pared by 7 bases and J by 10 bases, with 20 bases between. In its sample, this clonotype was seen a few times. The antigen is undetermined. Combining a sample-barcoded 5' primer with a J-beta primer mix, a second PCR ran for roughly 7 to 12 cycles. TCRdb re-derived calls from the 5' RACE reads in MiXCR, one entry per CDR3 protein. Of 980,000 or so distinct CDR3 sequences in the sample, 45% to 50% are singletons; the top ten hold around an eighth. V is TRBV30 and J is TRBJ2-1; the D is unclear. Sequencing was carried out using blood. The receptor was isolated from a man aged 25-45 years in good health. The CDR3 spells CASAPDRGIEQFF. The CDR3 region has the DNA TGTGCCTCGGCCCCGGACCGAGGTATCGAGCAGTTCTTC.